The 31 T cell receptor beta chains reported below all come from one sample, sequenced in a study of T cell repertoires in cytomegalovirus infection. TCRdb called the reads again in MiXCR, with one record for every CDR3 protein. The sample shows some 600,000 distinct CDR3 sequences, 24% of them seen only once. The sequenced sample consisted of CD8+ T cells from PBMCs. The source is a human donor in good health (CMV status not recorded). Some clones in this sample may be carry-over from other donors' samples.

Only a few counts were recorded for this clonotype. The chain links TRBV7-9 to TRBJ2-7; D unresolved. The V gene lost 4 bases and the J gene lost 4 bases, with 5 bases spanning the gap. The CDR3 contains 11 residues. Germline lookup yields CDR1 SEHNR and CDR2 FQNEAQ (reference sequence). CDR3 in DNA: TGTGCCAGCAGCTCAAAGTACGAGCAGTACGTC. It translates to CASSSKYEQYV.

The table lists this clonotype with a few counts. The rearrangement links TRBV20-1 to TRBJ2-7; D is uncertain. Germline CDR1 DFQATT, CDR2 SNEGSKA (reference sequence). There are 14 residues in the CDR3. The V gene lost 5 bases and the J gene lost 8 bases, with 22 bases spanning the gap. The CDR3 DNA is TGCAGTGCTGGCAATGGTAGGGTTCCTACGCAGCAGTACTTC. Translation: CSAGNGRVPTQQYF.

This clonotype occurred a few times. V usage is TRBV12-3 or TRBV12-4 and J usage is TRBJ1-2, with TRBD1 matching 9 bases. The CDR3 is made up of 16 amino acids. V lost 6 bases to trimming and J lost 0 bases; unmatched junction nucleotides: 8. The CDR3 here is CASSRGQGIPNYGYTF. In DNA form, the CDR3 reads TGTGCCAGCAGCCGCGGACAGGGGATCCCTAACTATGGCTACACCTTC.

In its sample, this clonotype was seen a few times. The chain uses TRBV20-1 and TRBJ2-2; 7 bases align to TRBD1. V lost 7 bases, J lost 4 bases, and 9 bases stayed unmatched. Germline V gene lookup returns CDR1 DFQATT and CDR2 SNEGSKA (reference sequence). The CDR3 contains 14 residues. The CDR3 bases are TGCAGTGTGAGGTTGACAGGGTCCACCGGGGAGCTGTTTTTT. This encodes CSVRLTGSTGELFF.

This clonotype was found a few times. The chain employs TRBV5-4 and TRBJ2-7; 8 bases are shared with TRBD2. Germline CDR1 reads SGHNT; CDR2 reads YYREEE (reference sequence). Germline trimming cut 0 bases from V and 9 bases from J; bases unmatched to any gene: 8. This CDR3 contains 14 residues. CDR3 sequence: CASSLEAGGAAQYF. The CDR3 nucleotides are TGTGCCAGCAGCTTGGAGGCCGGGGGGGCGGCGCAGTACTTC. Full variable domain (missing parts from reference TRBV5-4 and TRBJ2-7): ETGVTQSPTHLIKTRGQQVTLRCSSQSGHNTVSWYQQALGQGPQFIFQYYREEENGRGNFPPRFSGLQFPNYSSELNVNALELDDSALYLCASSLEAGGAAQYFGPGTRLTVT.

This clonotype was detected many times. This chain connects TRBV7-6 to TRBJ2-4, with D maybe TRBD1 (6 bases). This CDR3 has 19 amino acids. CDR1 SGHVS and CDR2 FNYEAQ come from the germline V gene. V shed 6 bases and J shed 8 bases, with 32 bases lying between them. CDR3 sequence (DNA): TGTGCCAGCAGTCAACTGTGGGGACCCGGGGACACCCGAAGCCACATTCAGTACTTC. Protein product: CASSQLWGPGDTRSHIQYF.

The chain carries TRBV9 and TRBJ2-3; 7 bases match TRBD2. Germline CDR1 reads SGDLS; CDR2 reads YYNGEE. V was clipped by 2 bases and J by 2 bases; unmatched bases: 5. The CDR3 runs 15 residues. The CDR3 DNA follows: TGTGCCAGCAGCGTCGGGACTACCGTCACAGATACGCAGTATTTT. Translation: CASSVGTTVTDTQYF.

This clonotype was counted only a few times. CDR3 DNA sequence: TGCGCCAGCAGCTTCGCTAGCGGGGTATCCTACAATGAGCAGTTCTTC. Translated: CASSFASGVSYNEQFF. The chain combines TRBV5-1 with TRBJ2-1; 9 bases are a match to TRBD2. Germline trimming cut 2 bases from V and 1 base from J; bases unmatched to any gene: 4. The CDR3 loop spans 16 amino acids. Germline-derived CDR1 and CDR2 are SGHRS and YFSETQ.

The chain employs TRBV20-1 and TRBJ2-2; the D is unclear. Germline V gives CDR1 DFQATT, CDR2 SNEGSKA (reference sequence). Trimming took off 5 bases at V and 7 bases at J, with 8 bases between the two ends. The CDR3 runs 11 residues. The CDR3 spells CSAPVVGELFF. CDR3 DNA sequence: TGCAGTGCTCCAGTGGTCGGGGAGCTGTTTTTT.

There are many counts of this clonotype. The chain employs TRBV7-2 and TRBJ2-1; 9 bases line up with TRBD1. Per the germline V gene, CDR1 is SGHTA and CDR2 is FQGNSA. The CDR3 is 16 residues long. V shed 5 bases, J shed 2 bases, and the junction held 7 bases outside the gene matches. In DNA form, the CDR3 reads TGTGCCAGCAGCCCCAGGGACAGGGTCCCCTACAATGAGCAGTTCTTC. The encoded protein is CASSPRDRVPYNEQFF. Using reference TRBV7-2 and TRBJ2-1 for the parts outside the CDR3, the full variable domain is GAGVSQSPSNKVTEKGKDVELRCDPISGHTALYWYRQSLGQGLEFLIYFQGNSAPDKSGLPSDRFSAERTGGSVSTLTIQRTQQEDSAVYLCASSPRDRVPYNEQFFGPGTRLTVL.

The chain uses TRBV28 and TRBJ1-4, with 8 bases matching TRBD1. The CDR3 loop spans 14 amino acids. J was trimmed by 10 bases and V by 5 bases; bases with no gene match: 9. Germline V CDR1 and CDR2: MDHEN, SYDVKM. CDR3 coding DNA: TGTGCCAGCAGTCTCCGACAGGGGTCGGGAAAACTGTTTTTT. Translated: CASSLRQGSGKLFF.

V is TRBV6-5 and J is TRBJ1-2, with D maybe TRBD1 (5 bases). This CDR3 comprises 15 residues. In germline, CDR1 is MNHEY, CDR2 SVGAGI. Trimming shortened V by 7 bases and J by 4 bases, and 19 bases separated the two germline ends. The DNA of the CDR3 is TGTGCCAGCACCACGGGGGGGGACCGTATCTATGGCTACACCTTC. Its protein is CASTTGGDRIYGYTF.

This clonotype was seen a handful of times. The chain uses TRBV6-6 and TRBJ2-1, with TRBD2 matching 13 bases. CDR3 length: 18 amino acids. With V trimmed by 5 bases and J by 7 bases, 14 bases remained unmatched. Looked up from germline, CDR1 is MNHNY and CDR2 is SVGAGI (reference sequence). CDR3 bases: TGTGCCAGCAGTGCTCGTATCCTCGGGACTAGCGGGGAGAATGAGCAGTTCTTC. Protein product: CASSARILGTSGENEQFF.

The chain uses TRBV20-1 and TRBJ1-3; D is possibly TRBD1 (6 bases). Between the trimmed V and J ends, which lost 0 bases and 4 bases, there was a span of 19 bases. The CDR3 is 17 amino acids. The germline V gene encodes CDR1 DFQATT and CDR2 SNEGSKA (reference sequence). For the CDR3, the DNA is TGCAGTGCTAGAGAGGGCAGGGGATTCGTCGCCGGAAACACCATATATTTT. This gives the protein CSAREGRGFVAGNTIYF.

The sample holds many counts of this clonotype. CDR3 DNA sequence: TGTGCCAGCACCCATTCGAGTGGGGCATCGTATCGCTACACCTTC. This encodes CASTHSSGASYRYTF. The V gene is TRBV12-3 or TRBV12-4, the J gene TRBJ1-2, with D possibly being TRBD1 (5 bases). CDR3 length: 15 residues. The V end was cut by 7 bases, the J end by 9 bases, with 24 bases between.

This clonotype was observed a handful of times. This chain links TRBV10-2 with TRBJ2-1; no clear D gene. The CDR3 is 12 residues long. Trimming removed 4 bases from V and 3 bases from J, with 4 bases in between. Germline V gene lookup returns CDR1 WSHSY and CDR2 SAAADI. The CDR3 region is CASSGYYNEQFF. CDR3 DNA: TGCGCCAGCAGTGGTTACTACAATGAGCAGTTCTTC.

Only a few counts were recorded for this clonotype. The CDR3, as DNA: TGTGCCAGCAGCCACAGGGGGGGCTCGAACACCGGGGAGCTGTTTTTT. Translation gives CASSHRGGSNTGELFF. The J gene is TRBJ2-2, the V gene TRBV5-3; D perhaps matches TRBD1 (8 bases). TRBV5-3 is an ORF; its function is uncertain. The V end was cut by 8 bases, the J end by 0 bases, with 17 bases between. CDR3 length equals 16 residues.

V and J are TRBV4-1 and TRBJ2-7; D assignment may be TRBD1 or TRBD2 (6 bases each). The germline gives CDR1 MGHRA, CDR2 YSYEKL. With 4 bases removed from V and 0 bases from J, the gap between germline ends came to 19 bases. There are 17 residues in the CDR3. The chain's CDR3 is CASSPLERGVVSYEQYF. In nucleotides, the CDR3 is TGCGCCAGCAGCCCTTTGGAAAGGGGGGTCGTCTCCTACGAGCAGTACTTC.

This clonotype was counted many times. The gene calls are TRBV7-8 and TRBJ1-1, with 10 bases matching TRBD1. The V segment lost 0 bases and the J segment 10 bases; nucleotides outside the gene matches: 2. Germline V lookup: CDR1 SGHVS, CDR2 FQNEAQ. CDR3 length equals 13 residues. The CDR3 nucleotides read TGTGCCAGCAGCTTAGCGGACAGGGGGGCAGCTTTCTTT. The encoded protein is CASSLADRGAAFF.

For this clonotype: This may come from a read error, since a much larger clone is one base off. This chain uses TRBV7-2 with TRBJ2-2, with a weak D call TRBD2 (6 bases). The CDR3 covers 15 residues. The germline gives CDR1 SGHTA, CDR2 FQGNSA. Here the CDR3 reads CANSSGTANTGELFF. The DNA for the CDR3 is TGTGCCAACAGCTCCGGGACTGCGAACACCGGGGAGCTGTTTTTT.

The chain carries TRBV27 and TRBJ1-5; D is unclear. V was pared by 5 bases and J by 7 bases, with 12 bases between. The germline V gene has CDR1 MNHEY and CDR2 SMNVEV (reference sequence). CDR3 length: 13 residues. For the CDR3, the DNA is TGTGCCAGCAGTCCCCTCCCAAGCCAGCCCCAGCATTTT. Its protein is CASSPLPSQPQHF.

This clonotype showed up just a few times. The J gene is TRBJ1-5, the V gene TRBV7-8; 11 bases are a match to TRBD1. V lost 3 bases and J lost 3; bases outside the gene matches: 7. The CDR3 spans 17 residues. Germline V gene lookup returns CDR1 SGHVS and CDR2 FQNEAQ. In DNA form, the CDR3 reads TGTGCCAGCAGCTTCCCCGGGGACAGGGGGAACAATCAGCCCCAGCATTTT. It encodes CASSFPGDRGNNQPQHF.

This clonotype has a count of ten or more. The chain links TRBV7-2 to TRBJ1-2; D is uncertain. V was shortened by 2 bases and J by 4 bases, with 17 bases between the two germline ends. The length of the CDR3 is 16 residues. The V gene's germline CDR1 is SGHTA and CDR2 FQGNSA. Here the CDR3 reads CASSLWGRATGYGYTF. In nucleotides, the CDR3 is TGTGCCAGCAGCTTATGGGGTCGGGCCACCGGCTATGGCTACACCTTC.

CDR3 residues: CASSPLRTSYEQYF. Written as DNA, the CDR3 is TGTGCCAGCAGCCCCCTCCGGACTTCCTACGAGCAGTACTTC. The chain combines TRBV5-5 with TRBJ2-7; the D gene is possibly TRBD2 (5 bases). Per germline, CDR1 SGHKS and CDR2 YYEKEE (reference sequence). V lost 4 bases, J lost 1 base, and 12 bases lay in between. The CDR3 has 14 amino acids. Complete variable domain (other parts from reference TRBV5-5 and TRBJ2-7): DAGVTQSPTHLIKTRGQQVTLRCSPISGHKSVSWYQQVLGQGPQFIFQYYEKEERGRGNFPDRFSARQFPNYSSELNVNALLLGDSALYLCASSPLRTSYEQYFGPGTRLTVT.

The sample holds a few counts of this clonotype. The rearrangement joins TRBV6-2 or TRBV6-3 to TRBJ2-2; D ambiguous. Trimming shortened V by 10 bases and J by 5 bases, and 11 bases separated the two germline ends. The V gene's germline CDR1 is MNHEY and CDR2 SVGEGT. The CDR3 has 12 amino acids. The CDR3 DNA reads TGTGCCACCGATCCCGGGACCGGGGAGCTGTTTTTT. It is translated as CATDPGTGELFF.

In this sample, this clonotype turned up many times. The gene calls are TRBV11-2 and TRBJ1-1, with D hard to call. With 4 bases removed from V and 1 base from J, the gap between germline ends came to 16 bases. Germline CDR1 is SGHAT and CDR2 is FQNNGV. The CDR3 is 16 amino acids. The CDR3 bases are TGTGCCAGCAGCTCACGGGGAGGAAGGCGGAACACTGAAGCTTTCTTT. It encodes CASSSRGGRRNTEAFF.

The rearrangement uses TRBV6-2 or TRBV6-3 and TRBJ2-1; possibly TRBD1 or TRBD2 for D (6 bases each). The CDR3 covers 15 residues. V was trimmed by 7 bases and J by 2 bases, leaving 15 bases between them. Per germline, CDR1 MNHEY and CDR2 SVGEGT. DNA of the CDR3: TGTGCCAGCACCCTGGCGGGACATCCCTACAATGAGCAGTTCTTC. It translates to CASTLAGHPYNEQFF.

The chain combines TRBV6-4 with TRBJ2-2; D not certain. Per germline, CDR1 MRHNA and CDR2 SNTAGT. This CDR3 region has 16 residues. V lost 0 bases and J lost 1, with 9 bases in between. The CDR3 spells CASSDSGRQNTGELFF. The CDR3, as DNA: TGTGCCAGCAGTGACTCTGGCAGACAGAACACCGGGGAGCTGTTTTTT.

Points on this clonotype: A much larger clone sits a single nucleotide away, making a read error possible. The chain couples TRBV7-6 to TRBJ2-3; D gene ambiguous. Looked up from germline, CDR1 is SGHVS and CDR2 is FNYEAQ. The CDR3 is 14 residues long. The CDR3 protein is CVSSHDTNTDTQYF. CDR3 DNA sequence: TGTGTCAGCAGCCACGACACAAACACAGATACGCAGTATTTT.

This clonotype has at least ten counts. This chain joins TRBV7-9 and TRBJ1-2; no definite D call. Germline CDR1 is SEHNR and CDR2 is FQNEAQ (reference sequence). V shed 5 bases and J shed 3 bases, with 13 bases lying between them. The CDR3 covers 14 residues. The CDR3 bases are TGTGCCAGCAGCCCCGTGGGTGGGTACTATGGCTACACCTTC. Translating gives CASSPVGGYYGYTF.

This rearrangement joins TRBV10-3 to TRBJ1-2; D unclear. In germline, CDR1 is ENHRY, CDR2 SYGVKD. The ends were cut back, 6 bases at V and 8 bases at J, with 10 bases in the middle. The length of the CDR3 is 11 residues. The CDR3 protein is CAIRILEGYTF. In nucleotides, the CDR3 is TGTGCCATCAGAATCTTGGAAGGCTACACCTTC.